The entry that follows covers one T cell receptor (beta chain) sequence. The antigen is unknown. A read error may explain this, as a much larger clone is one base away. This sample was included in a study of blood T cells in healthy people across ages. Germline V lookup: CDR1 SGHRS, CDR2 YFSETQ. The CDR3 is made up of 17 amino acids. Overall study findings and caveats: Among long-lived donors, naive CD4+ cells were more numerous and diversity higher than in aged donors.

With a J-beta primer mix and a sample-barcoded 5' primer, a second PCR ran about 7 to 12 cycles. A tag from a template-switch adaptor with 12 random nucleotides marked each cDNA molecule. TCRdb re-called the 5' RACE reads with MiXCR, one entry per CDR3 protein. The sample yields 1.5 million or so distinct CDR3 sequences, approximately 43% seen once. Specimen: blood. The V call is TRBV5-1, the J call TRBJ2-5, with 10 bases identical to TRBD2. The receptor was isolated from a woman under 30 in good health. The CDR3 loop reads CASSLGLAGAYQETLYF. The CDR3 DNA is TGCGCCAGCAGCTTGGGGCTAGCGGGAGCTTACCAAGAGACCCTGTACTTC.